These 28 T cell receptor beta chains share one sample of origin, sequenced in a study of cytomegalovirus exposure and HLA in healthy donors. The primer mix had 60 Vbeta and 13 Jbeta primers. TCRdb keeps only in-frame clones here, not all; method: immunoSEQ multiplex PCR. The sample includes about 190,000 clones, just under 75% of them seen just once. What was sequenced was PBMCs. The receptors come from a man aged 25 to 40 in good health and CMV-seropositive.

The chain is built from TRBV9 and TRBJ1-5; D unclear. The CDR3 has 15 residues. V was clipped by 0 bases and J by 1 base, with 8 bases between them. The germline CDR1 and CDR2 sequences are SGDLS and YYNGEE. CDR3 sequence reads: CASSVGGVSNQPQHF. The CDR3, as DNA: TGTGCCAGCAGCGTAGGCGGGGTAAGCAATCAGCCCCAGCATTTT.

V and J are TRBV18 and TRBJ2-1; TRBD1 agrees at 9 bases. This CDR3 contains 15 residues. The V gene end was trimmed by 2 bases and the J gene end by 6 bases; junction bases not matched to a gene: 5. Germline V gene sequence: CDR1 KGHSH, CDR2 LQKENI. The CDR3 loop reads CASSPGTGRGNEQFF. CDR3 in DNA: TGTGCCAGCTCACCAGGGACAGGGCGCGGCAATGAGCAGTTCTTC.

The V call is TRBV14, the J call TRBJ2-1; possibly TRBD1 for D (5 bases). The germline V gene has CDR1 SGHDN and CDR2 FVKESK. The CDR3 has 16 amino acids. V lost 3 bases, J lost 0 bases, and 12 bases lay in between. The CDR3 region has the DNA TGTGCCAGCAGCCAGCGACAGATAGACTCCTACAATGAGCAGTTCTTC. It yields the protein CASSQRQIDSYNEQFF. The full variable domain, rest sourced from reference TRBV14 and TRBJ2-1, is EAGVTQFPSHSVIEKGQTVTLRCDPISGHDNLYWYRRVMGKEIKFLLHFVKESKQDESGMPNNRFLAERTGGTYSTLKVQPAELEDSGVYFCASSQRQIDSYNEQFFGPGTRLTVL.

CDR3 sequence reads: CATSRDREGPSYEQYF. The CDR3, as DNA: TGTGCCACCAGCAGAGATAGGGAGGGTCCCTCCTACGAGCAGTACTTC. The chain recombines TRBV15 with TRBJ2-7, with TRBD2 matching over 7 bases. V was pared by 0 bases and J by 0 bases, with 5 bases of the junction left unmatched. The germline V gene encodes CDR1 LNHNV and CDR2 YYDKDF (reference sequence). The CDR3 extends over 16 amino acids.

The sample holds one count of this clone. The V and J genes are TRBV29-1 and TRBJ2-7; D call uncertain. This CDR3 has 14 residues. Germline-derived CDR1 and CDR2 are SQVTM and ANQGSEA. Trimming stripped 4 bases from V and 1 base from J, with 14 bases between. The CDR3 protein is CSVVEYSKSYEQYF. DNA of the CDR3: TGCAGCGTTGTGGAGTACTCAAAGTCCTACGAGCAGTACTTC.

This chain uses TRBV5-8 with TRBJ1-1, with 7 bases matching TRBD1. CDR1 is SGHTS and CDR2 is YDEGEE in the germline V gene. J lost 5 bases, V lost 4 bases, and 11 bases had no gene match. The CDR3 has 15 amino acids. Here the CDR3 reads CASSPRARGSTEAFF. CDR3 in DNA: TGTGCCAGCAGCCCGAGGGCCAGGGGGAGTACTGAAGCTTTCTTT. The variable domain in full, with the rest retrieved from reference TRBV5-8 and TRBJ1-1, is EAGVTQSPTHLIKTRGQQATLRCSPISGHTSVYWYQQALGLGLQFLLWYDEGEERNRGNFPPRFSGRQFPNYSSELNVNALELEDSALYLCASSPRARGSTEAFFGQGTRLTVV.

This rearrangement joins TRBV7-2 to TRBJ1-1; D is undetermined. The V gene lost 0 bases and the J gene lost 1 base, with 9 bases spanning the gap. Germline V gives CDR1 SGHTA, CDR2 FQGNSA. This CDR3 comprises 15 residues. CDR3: CASSLAGGRNTEAFF. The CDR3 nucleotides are TGTGCCAGCAGCTTAGCGGGAGGGAGGAACACTGAAGCTTTCTTT.

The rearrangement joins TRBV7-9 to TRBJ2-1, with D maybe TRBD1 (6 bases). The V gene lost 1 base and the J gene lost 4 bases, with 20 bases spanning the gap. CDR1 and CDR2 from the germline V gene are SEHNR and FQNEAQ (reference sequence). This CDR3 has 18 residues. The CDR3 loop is CASSLGRGDVSSYNEQFF. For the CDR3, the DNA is TGTGCCAGCAGCTTAGGCAGGGGTGATGTGTCCAGTTACAATGAGCAGTTCTTC.

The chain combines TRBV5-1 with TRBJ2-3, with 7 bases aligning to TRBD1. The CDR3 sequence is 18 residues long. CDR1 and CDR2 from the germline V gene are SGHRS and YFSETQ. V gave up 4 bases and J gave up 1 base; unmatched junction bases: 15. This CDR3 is CASSRSPGTAGGTDTQYF. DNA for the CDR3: TGCGCCAGCAGCCGAAGCCCTGGGACAGCTGGAGGCACAGATACGCAGTATTTT.

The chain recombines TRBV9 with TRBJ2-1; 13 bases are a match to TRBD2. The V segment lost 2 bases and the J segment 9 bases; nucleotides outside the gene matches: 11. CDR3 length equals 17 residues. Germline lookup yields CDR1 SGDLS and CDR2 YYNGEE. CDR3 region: CASSVSPTSGGTLEQFF. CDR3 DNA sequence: TGTGCCAGCAGCGTTTCCCCGACTAGCGGGGGGACCCTTGAGCAGTTCTTC.

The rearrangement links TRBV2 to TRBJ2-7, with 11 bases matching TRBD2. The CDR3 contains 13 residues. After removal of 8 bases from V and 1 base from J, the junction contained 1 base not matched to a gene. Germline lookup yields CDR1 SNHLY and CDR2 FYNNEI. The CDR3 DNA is TGTGCCAGCCGACTAGCGGGGTCCTACGAGCAGTACTTC. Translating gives CASRLAGSYEQYF.

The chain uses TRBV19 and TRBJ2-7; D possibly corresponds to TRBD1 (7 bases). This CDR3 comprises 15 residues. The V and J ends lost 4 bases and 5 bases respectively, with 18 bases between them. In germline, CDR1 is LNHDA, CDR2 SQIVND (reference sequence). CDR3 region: CASSSQGGERDEQYF. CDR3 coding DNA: TGTGCCAGTAGTAGTCAGGGGGGCGAGAGAGACGAGCAGTACTTC. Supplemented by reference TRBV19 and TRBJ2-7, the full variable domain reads DGGITQSPKYLFRKEGQNVTLSCEQNLNHDAMYWYRQDPGQGLRLIYYSQIVNDFQKGDIAEGYSVSREKKESFPLTVTSAQKNPTAFYLCASSSQGGERDEQYFGPGTRLTVT.

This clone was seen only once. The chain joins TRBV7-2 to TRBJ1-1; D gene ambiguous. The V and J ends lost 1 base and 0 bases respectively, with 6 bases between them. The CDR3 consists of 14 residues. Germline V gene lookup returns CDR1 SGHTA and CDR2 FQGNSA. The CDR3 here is CASSLDNMNTEAFF. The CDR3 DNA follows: TGTGCCAGCAGCTTAGACAACATGAACACTGAAGCTTTCTTT.

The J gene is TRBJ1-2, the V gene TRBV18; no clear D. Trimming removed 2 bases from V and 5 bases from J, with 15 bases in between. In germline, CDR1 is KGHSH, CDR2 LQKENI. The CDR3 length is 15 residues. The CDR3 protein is CASSPINAGKYGYTF. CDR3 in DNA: TGTGCCAGCTCACCAATAAACGCCGGTAAATATGGCTACACCTTC.

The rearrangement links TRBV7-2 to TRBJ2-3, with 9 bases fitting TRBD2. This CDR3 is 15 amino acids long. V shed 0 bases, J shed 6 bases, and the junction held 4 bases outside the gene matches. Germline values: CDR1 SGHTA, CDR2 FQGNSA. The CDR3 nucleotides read TGTGCCAGCAGCTTAGCTGCGGGGGGGCTCGATACGCAGTATTTT. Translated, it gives CASSLAAGGLDTQYF.

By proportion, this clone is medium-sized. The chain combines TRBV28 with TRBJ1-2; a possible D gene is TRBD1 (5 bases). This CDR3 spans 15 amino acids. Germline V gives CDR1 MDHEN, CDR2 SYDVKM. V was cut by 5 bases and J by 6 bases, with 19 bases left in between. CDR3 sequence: CASSLSLGGGDGYTF. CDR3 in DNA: TGTGCCAGCAGTCTATCTCTCGGGGGAGGGGATGGCTACACCTTC.

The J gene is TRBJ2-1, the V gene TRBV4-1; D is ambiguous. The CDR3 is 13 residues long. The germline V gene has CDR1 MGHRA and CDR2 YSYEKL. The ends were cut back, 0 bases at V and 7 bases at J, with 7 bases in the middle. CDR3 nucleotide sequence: TGCGCCAGCAGCCAAGAAGAACGGAATGAGCAGTTCTTC. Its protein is CASSQEERNEQFF.

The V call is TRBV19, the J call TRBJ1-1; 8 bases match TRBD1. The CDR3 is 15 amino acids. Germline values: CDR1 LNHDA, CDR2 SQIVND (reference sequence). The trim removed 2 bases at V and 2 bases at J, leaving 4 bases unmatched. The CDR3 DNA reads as TGTGCCAGTAGTATACCGGGACAGGTAAACACTGAAGCTTTCTTT. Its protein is CASSIPGQVNTEAFF.

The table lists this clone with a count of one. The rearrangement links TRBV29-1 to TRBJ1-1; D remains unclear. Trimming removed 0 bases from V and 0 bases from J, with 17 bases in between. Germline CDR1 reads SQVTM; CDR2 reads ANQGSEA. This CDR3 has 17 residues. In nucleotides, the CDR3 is TGCAGCGTTGAAGAGGCGTGGCAGCGGATAATGAACACTGAAGCTTTCTTT. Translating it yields CSVEEAWQRIMNTEAFF.

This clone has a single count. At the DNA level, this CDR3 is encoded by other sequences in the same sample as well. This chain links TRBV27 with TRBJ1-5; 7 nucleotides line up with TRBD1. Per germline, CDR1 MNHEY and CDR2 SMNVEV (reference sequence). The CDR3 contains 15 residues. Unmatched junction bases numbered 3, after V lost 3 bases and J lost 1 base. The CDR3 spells CASSFSGGSNQPQHF. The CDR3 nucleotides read TGTGCCAGCAGTTTTTCAGGGGGGAGCAATCAGCCCCAGCATTTT.

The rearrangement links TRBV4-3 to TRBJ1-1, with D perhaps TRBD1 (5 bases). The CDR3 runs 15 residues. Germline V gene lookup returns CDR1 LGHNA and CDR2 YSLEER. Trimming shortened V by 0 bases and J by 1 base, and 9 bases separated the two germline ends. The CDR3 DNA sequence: TGCGCCAGCAGCCAAGAAATGGGGCGGAACACTGAAGCTTTCTTT. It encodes CASSQEMGRNTEAFF.

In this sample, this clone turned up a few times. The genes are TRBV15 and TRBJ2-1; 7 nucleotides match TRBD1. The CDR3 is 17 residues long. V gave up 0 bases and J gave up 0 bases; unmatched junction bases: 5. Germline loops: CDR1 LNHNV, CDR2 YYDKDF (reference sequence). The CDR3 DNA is TGTGCCACCAGCAGAGAAACAGGGGCGAGCTCCTACAATGAGCAGTTCTTC. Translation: CATSRETGASSYNEQFF. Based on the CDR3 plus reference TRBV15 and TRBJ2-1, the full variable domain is DAMVIQNPRYQVTQFGKPVTLSCSQTLNHNVMYWYQQKSSQAPKLLFHYYDKDFNNEADTPDNFQSRRPNTSFCFLDIRSPGLGDTAMYLCATSRETGASSYNEQFFGPGTRLTVL.

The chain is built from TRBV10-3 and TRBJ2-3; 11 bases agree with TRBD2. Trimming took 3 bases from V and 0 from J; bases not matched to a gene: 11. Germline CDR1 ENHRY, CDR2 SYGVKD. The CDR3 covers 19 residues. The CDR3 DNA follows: TGTGCCATCAGTGACTTACTAGCGGGAGAGACCTCTAGCACAGATACGCAGTATTTT. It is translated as CAISDLLAGETSSTDTQYF.

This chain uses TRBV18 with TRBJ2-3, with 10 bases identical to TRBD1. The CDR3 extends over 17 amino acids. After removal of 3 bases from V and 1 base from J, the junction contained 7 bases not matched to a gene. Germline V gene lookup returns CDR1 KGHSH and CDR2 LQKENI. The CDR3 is CASSPPGTGVGTDTQYF. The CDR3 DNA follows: TGTGCCAGCTCACCCCCCGGGACAGGGGTTGGCACAGATACGCAGTATTTT.

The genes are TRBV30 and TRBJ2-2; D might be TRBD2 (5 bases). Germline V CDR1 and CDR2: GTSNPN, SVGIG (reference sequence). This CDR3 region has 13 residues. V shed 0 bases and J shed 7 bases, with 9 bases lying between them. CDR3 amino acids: CAWSVQEGGELFF. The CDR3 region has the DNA TGTGCCTGGAGTGTACAAGAGGGCGGGGAGCTGTTTTTT.

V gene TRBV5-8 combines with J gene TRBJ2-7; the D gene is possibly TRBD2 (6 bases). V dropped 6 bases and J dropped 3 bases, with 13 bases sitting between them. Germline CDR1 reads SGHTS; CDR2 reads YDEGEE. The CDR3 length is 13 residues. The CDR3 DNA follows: TGTGCCAGCACCCCGGACGGGGGCTACGAGCAGTACTTC. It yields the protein CASTPDGGYEQYF.

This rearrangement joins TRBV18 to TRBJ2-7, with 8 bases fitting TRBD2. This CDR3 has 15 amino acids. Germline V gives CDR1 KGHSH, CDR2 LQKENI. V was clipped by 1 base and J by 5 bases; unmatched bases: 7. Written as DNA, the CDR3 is TGTGCCAGCTCACCACTAAGCGGGAGTAGCCACGAGCAGTACTTC. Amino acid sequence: CASSPLSGSSHEQYF. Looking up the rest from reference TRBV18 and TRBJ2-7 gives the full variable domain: NAGVMQNPRHLVRRRGQEARLRCSPMKGHSHVYWYRQLPEEGLKFMVYLQKENIIDESGMPKERFSAEFPKEGPSILRIQQVVRGDSAAYFCASSPLSGSSHEQYFGPGTRLTVT.

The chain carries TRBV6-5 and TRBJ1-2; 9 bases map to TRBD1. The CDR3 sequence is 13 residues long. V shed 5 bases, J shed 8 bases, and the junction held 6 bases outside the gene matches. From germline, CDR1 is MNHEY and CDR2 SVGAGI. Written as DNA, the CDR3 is TGTGCCAGCAGTCGGACAGGGGCGGTAGGCTACACCTTC. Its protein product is CASSRTGAVGYTF.